The 4 T cell receptor beta chains below all came from one sample that was sequenced in a study of cytomegalovirus exposure and HLA in healthy donors. PCR employed 60 Vbeta and 13 Jbeta primers. This table comes from immunoSEQ multiplex PCR, and its TCRdb copy is limited to in-frame clones, with some not included. The table records 160,000 or so clones, 80% to 85% of them present only once. What was sequenced was PBMCs. Receptors originate from a male donor in good health and CMV-seropositive.

The J gene is TRBJ1-2, the V gene TRBV28; D is undetermined. Trimming left V 11 bases short and J 3 bases short, with 13 bases between. The germline V gene encodes CDR1 MDHEN and CDR2 SYDVKM. The CDR3 is 12 residues long. The CDR3 sequence is CASSPSHYGYTF. CDR3 nucleotide sequence: TGTGCCTCCTCCCCCTCTCACTATGGCTACACCTTC.

The chain combines TRBV5-8 with TRBJ1-5; the D is unclear. Trimming shortened V by 2 bases and J by 1 base, and 7 bases separated the two germline ends. Per the germline V gene, CDR1 is SGHTS and CDR2 is YDEGEE. The CDR3 totals 14 residues. The DNA for the CDR3 is TGTGCCAGCAGCTTCAGGTCAAGCAATCAGCCCCAGCATTTT. This codes for CASSFRSSNQPQHF.

The V call is TRBV6-1, the J call TRBJ1-3; D call uncertain. V was trimmed by 1 base and J by 4 bases, leaving 5 bases between them. This CDR3 comprises 13 residues. Looked up from germline, CDR1 is MNHNS and CDR2 is SASEGT. The CDR3 nucleotides read TGTGCCAGCAGTGAAGGAGGAGGAAACACCATATATTTT. Protein sequence: CASSEGGGNTIYF.

This rearrangement joins TRBV19 to TRBJ1-1, with 10 bases identical to TRBD1. Germline CDR1 LNHDA, CDR2 SQIVND (reference sequence). The CDR3 is 15 residues long. With 5 bases clipped from V and 0 bases from J, the junction kept 3 bases outside the gene matches. The CDR3 sequence is CASSPGQGVNTEAFF. CDR3 DNA sequence: TGTGCCAGTAGTCCAGGACAGGGGGTGAACACTGAAGCTTTCTTT.